The 21 T cell receptor beta chains below come from one sample, sequenced in a study of shared clonotypes between healthy human individuals. This table comes from immunoSEQ multiplex PCR, and its TCRdb copy is limited to in-frame clones, with some not included. The table records more than 2 million clones, about 95% of them present only once. Positive CCR7 selection of CD45RO-negative cells yielded the naive CD8 cells, and terminally differentiated effector memory CD45RA+ cells were excluded. The material sequenced was naive CD8+ T cells sorted from blood. The receptors come from a man between 18 and 29 years old in good health.

The chain links TRBV7-8 to TRBJ2-5; TRBD2 matches 8 bases. CDR3 length equals 16 residues. The V gene's germline CDR1 is SGHVS and CDR2 FQNEAQ. V was clipped by 0 bases and J by 2 bases; unmatched bases: 5. CDR3 DNA: TGTGCCAGCAGCTTAGCGTCTAGCGGGCTACAAGAGACCCAGTACTTC. Translation: CASSLASSGLQETQYF.

The V gene is TRBV11-3, the J gene TRBJ2-1, with TRBD1 identical over 7 bases. The germline gives CDR1 SGHNT, CDR2 YENEEA. V was clipped by 5 bases and J by 10 bases; unmatched bases: 11. The length of the CDR3 is 14 residues. CDR3 nucleotide sequence: TGTGCCAGCAGCGTGGACAACCGACAGGGAGAGCAGTTCTTC. Its translation: CASSVDNRQGEQFF.

The chain couples TRBV7-2 to TRBJ1-1; 8 nucleotides match TRBD1. Germline V gene sequence: CDR1 SGHTA, CDR2 FQGNSA. The CDR3 sequence is 13 residues long. V was clipped by 1 base and J by 7 bases; unmatched bases: 2. The CDR3 DNA reads as TGTGCCAGCAGCTTAGACAGGGGGGGTGAAGCTTTCTTT. It is translated as CASSLDRGGEAFF.

This chain links TRBV6-5 with TRBJ1-3; weak D call: TRBD1 (5 bases). CDR1 is MNHEY and CDR2 is SVGAGI in the germline V gene. This CDR3 has 15 residues. Trimming pared 5 bases from V and 2 bases from J, leaving 13 bases between. The CDR3 sequence: CASSAGRDPGNTIYF. Here the CDR3 DNA reads TGTGCCAGCAGTGCGGGAAGGGACCCTGGAAACACCATATATTTT.

The count of this clone is one. The chain carries TRBV4-2 and TRBJ2-7, with D possibly being TRBD2 (6 bases). Germline lookup yields CDR1 LGHNA and CDR2 YNFKEQ. The CDR3 spans 14 residues. V shed 5 bases and J shed 3 bases, with 14 bases lying between them. The CDR3 loop is CASSSGVDNYEQYF. The CDR3 region has the DNA TGTGCCAGCAGCTCGGGGGTTGACAACTACGAGCAGTACTTC.

The V gene is TRBV4-1, the J gene TRBJ2-7; 7 bases fit TRBD1. The germline gives CDR1 MGHRA, CDR2 YSYEKL. The ends lost 3 bases at V and 2 bases at J; junction bases unmatched: 7. This CDR3 is built from 15 residues. Here the CDR3 reads CASSHRQGSTYEQYF. For the CDR3, the DNA is TGCGCCAGCAGCCATCGACAGGGTTCAACCTACGAGCAGTACTTC.

The chain links TRBV15 to TRBJ2-7; 9 nucleotides line up with TRBD2. CDR1 is LNHNV, CDR2 YYDKDF, per germline (reference sequence). This CDR3 is built from 16 residues. Trimming cost V 9 bases and J 3 bases; bases outside gene matches: 15. CDR3 loop: CATSDLQAGGDYEQYF. The CDR3 nucleotides are TGTGCCACGAGCGACCTTCAAGCGGGGGGAGACTACGAGCAGTACTTC.

This chain links TRBV28 with TRBJ2-2, with D perhaps TRBD2 (6 bases). Trimming pared 3 bases from V and 7 bases from J, leaving 9 bases between. Per the germline V gene, CDR1 is MDHEN and CDR2 is SYDVKM. This CDR3 is built from 13 residues. The CDR3 DNA follows: TGTGCCAGCAGTTTCGGAGGGATCGGGGAGCTGTTTTTT. Its translation: CASSFGGIGELFF.

This clone is a singleton in its sample. This rearrangement joins TRBV28 to TRBJ1-2; weak D call: TRBD1 (6 bases). V was trimmed by 4 bases and J by 0 bases, leaving 18 bases between them. Germline V gene sequence: CDR1 MDHEN, CDR2 SYDVKM. The CDR3 sequence is 17 residues long. The CDR3: CASSSPLEGEANYGYTF. The CDR3, as DNA: TGTGCCAGCAGTTCCCCTCTGGAGGGGGAAGCTAACTATGGCTACACCTTC.

This clone was observed a single time. V and J are TRBV6-1 and TRBJ2-7; D is undetermined. The CDR3 runs to 15 residues. V dropped 4 bases and J dropped 3 bases, with 16 bases sitting between them. Looked up from germline, CDR1 is MNHNS and CDR2 is SASEGT. The CDR3 loop reads CASSGQASDIYEQYF. CDR3 nucleotides: TGTGCCAGCAGTGGTCAAGCCAGTGATATCTACGAGCAGTACTTC.

This rearrangement joins TRBV5-8 to TRBJ2-3, with TRBD1 matching over 10 bases. This CDR3 region has 16 residues. CDR1 SGHTS and CDR2 YDEGEE come from the germline V gene. The V gene end was trimmed by 2 bases and the J gene end by 1 base; junction bases not matched to a gene: 4. CDR3 protein: CASSFHGQGGTDTQYF. Here the CDR3 DNA reads TGTGCCAGCAGCTTCCACGGACAGGGGGGCACAGATACGCAGTATTTT. Drawing the rest from reference TRBV5-8 and TRBJ2-3, the complete variable domain is EAGVTQSPTHLIKTRGQQATLRCSPISGHTSVYWYQQALGLGLQFLLWYDEGEERNRGNFPPRFSGRQFPNYSSELNVNALELEDSALYLCASSFHGQGGTDTQYFGPGTRLTVL.

This chain connects TRBV28 to TRBJ1-2; D remains unclear. Germline CDR1 is MDHEN and CDR2 is SYDVKM. V was pared by 3 bases and J by 4 bases, with 12 bases between. This CDR3 comprises 14 residues. The CDR3 region has the DNA TGTGCCAGCAGTTTTACGGGGTTAACCTATGGCTACACCTTC. Translation gives CASSFTGLTYGYTF.

V gene TRBV30 combines with J gene TRBJ1-2; 8 bases map to TRBD1. V was clipped by 7 bases and J by 2 bases; unmatched bases: 3. This CDR3 is built from 12 residues. Looked up from germline, CDR1 is GTSNPN and CDR2 is SVGIG (reference sequence). The CDR3 is CAYWTGNYGYTF. Written as DNA, the CDR3 is TGTGCCTATTGGACAGGGAACTATGGCTACACCTTC.

V and J are TRBV13 and TRBJ2-4; TRBD2 matches at 7 bases. The germline V gene has CDR1 PRHDT and CDR2 FYEKMQ (reference sequence). This CDR3 contains 13 residues. V was pared by 5 bases and J by 7 bases, with 5 bases of the junction left unmatched. CDR3 bases: TGTGCCAGCAGCGGCGGGGGAGGCAACATTCAGTACTTC. Encoded protein: CASSGGGGNIQYF.

CDR3 amino acids: CASSTRLAGGPLQETQYF. The CDR3 DNA follows: TGTGCCAGCAGCACACGACTAGCGGGGGGCCCTCTCCAAGAGACCCAGTACTTC. The V call is TRBV7-8, the J call TRBJ2-5; 13 nucleotides align to TRBD2. Germline-derived CDR1 and CDR2 are SGHVS and FQNEAQ. This CDR3 region has 18 residues. V shed 5 bases, J shed 1 base, and the junction held 10 bases outside the gene matches.

V usage is TRBV10-3 and J usage is TRBJ1-2; D may be TRBD1 (6 bases). The V gene's germline CDR1 is ENHRY and CDR2 SYGVKD. V lost 3 bases, J lost 7 bases, and 21 bases lay in between. This CDR3 has 16 amino acids. The CDR3 region is CAISEPTKGGNRGYTF. Here the CDR3 DNA reads TGTGCCATCAGTGAACCTACCAAAGGGGGGAATCGTGGCTACACCTTC.

The rearrangement joins TRBV7-9 to TRBJ1-1; the D gene is possibly TRBD1 (5 bases). This CDR3 is built from 16 residues. Germline assignment: CDR1 SEHNR and CDR2 FQNEAQ (reference sequence). Trimming took 5 bases from V and 0 from J, leaving 16 bases between them. CDR3 DNA: TGTGCCAGCAGCGGAAGTAGGTGGGGGTTGAACACTGAAGCTTTCTTT. It yields the protein CASSGSRWGLNTEAFF. The entire variable domain, with the rest obtained from reference TRBV7-9 and TRBJ1-1, is as follows: DTGVSQNPRHKITKRGQNVTFRCDPISEHNRLYWYRQTLGQGPEFLTYFQNEAQLEKSRLLSDRFSAERPKGSFSTLEIQRTEQGDSAMYLCASSGSRWGLNTEAFFGQGTRLTVV.

V gene TRBV28 combines with J gene TRBJ1-5; no definite D call. Trimming stripped 7 bases from V and 6 bases from J, with 10 bases between. CDR3 length: 12 amino acids. CDR1 MDHEN and CDR2 SYDVKM come from the germline V gene. DNA for the CDR3: TGTGCCAGCACTTCTGGAAGTCAGCCCCAGCATTTT. Its translation is CASTSGSQPQHF.

The CDR3 sequence: CASSSGTGATGELFF. DNA of the CDR3: TGCGCCAGCAGTTCCGGGACAGGGGCCACCGGGGAGCTGTTTTTT. The V gene is TRBV4-1, the J gene TRBJ2-2, with 10 positions matching TRBD1. This CDR3 is 15 amino acids long. V shed 6 bases, J shed 4 bases, and the junction held 5 bases outside the gene matches. The germline CDR1 and CDR2 sequences are MGHRA and YSYEKL.

The chain has TRBV7-2 and TRBJ2-5; 8 nucleotides match TRBD1. V gave up 1 base and J gave up 4 bases; unmatched junction bases: 2. CDR3 length equals 14 residues. Germline V gives CDR1 SGHTA, CDR2 FQGNSA. The CDR3 DNA sequence: TGTGCCAGCAGCTTAGGACAGGGGCTAGAGACCCAGTACTTC. Protein product: CASSLGQGLETQYF.

The V gene is TRBV4-1, the J gene TRBJ2-7; 9 nucleotides match TRBD1. This CDR3 has 15 amino acids. Trimming took 4 bases from V and 4 from J; bases not matched to a gene: 8. Germline V gene lookup returns CDR1 MGHRA and CDR2 YSYEKL. CDR3 region: CASSPKQGASYEQYF. The CDR3 DNA reads TGCGCCAGCAGCCCGAAACAGGGGGCTAGTTACGAGCAGTACTTC.